The rows below give T cell receptor beta chains drawn from one sample of a study of blood T cell repertoires in COVID-19. Repertoires were generated with immunoSEQ multiplex PCR, while TCRdb's copy carries only in-frame clones and drops some. The sample holds about 43,000 clones; about 83% are singletons and the top ten take around 3.7%. What was sequenced was peripheral blood. The source is a middle-aged man with COVID-19, enrolled during active disease. Each CDR3 is given with its conserved first and last residue. The D gene is left open where the match is weak. Not all rows give a size; the values are once, few, many and, for expanded clones, a class.

clone_size | d_call | j_call | v_call | cdr3_nt | cdr3_aa
once | TRBD1 | TRBJ1-3 | TRBV19 | TGTGCCAGTAGACACAGGGGGTTCACTGGAAACACCATATATTTT | CASRHRGFTGNTIYF
NA | TRBD1 | TRBJ1-2 | TRBV12-3/TRBV12-4 | TGTGCCAGCAGTCCGGGACAGAGATATGGCTACACCTTC | CASSPGQRYGYTF
once | NA | TRBJ1-5 | TRBV18 | TGTGCCAGCTCAAAAAACAGGGATCTTCAGCCCCAGCATTTT | CASSKNRDLQPQHF
once | TRBD2 | TRBJ2-7 | TRBV27 | TGTGCCAGCAGTTTTCGGGGGGGGTCGTACGAGCAGTACTTC | CASSFRGGSYEQYF
NA | NA | TRBJ1-6 | TRBV29-1 | TGCAGCGTTGGGGGGGACCATAATTCACCCCTCCACTTT | CSVGGDHNSPLHF
NA | NA | TRBJ2-5 | TRBV11-2 | TGTGCCAGCAGCCTCCCCAGGGCGGAGACCCAGTACTTC | CASSLPRAETQYF
NA | NA | TRBJ2-1 | TRBV5-1 | TGCGCCAGCAGCTCGGGGGGCTTTGGGGCGGTGGATGAGCAGTTCTTC | CASSSGGFGAVDEQFF
NA | TRBD1 | TRBJ1-2 | TRBV30 | TGTGCCTGGAGAAGAAGACAGGGGGACTATGGCTACACCTTC | CAWRRRQGDYGYTF
NA | NA | TRBJ1-4 | TRBV27 | TGTGCCAGCAGTTTGGCGGGAGCTAATGAAAAACTGTTTTTT | CASSLAGANEKLFF
few | TRBD1 | TRBJ2-3 | TRBV6-6 | TGTGCCAGCACGCTACAGGGGGCGGAAAGCACAGATACGCAGTATTTT | CASTLQGAESTDTQYF
NA | TRBD1 | TRBJ1-1 | TRBV25-1 | TGTGCCAGCAGTGATTCCGGACAGGGCCTCCTCCAAGCTTTCTTT | CASSDSGQGLLQAFF
once | NA | TRBJ2-3 | TRBV5-6 | TGTGCCAGCAGCTTGGTGGCGGGGGATACGCAGTATTTT | CASSLVAGDTQYF
few | TRBD1 | TRBJ1-6 | TRBV30 | TGTGCCTGGACTACTACAGGGGGGAGTAATTCACCCCTCCACTTT | CAWTTTGGSNSPLHF
NA | TRBD1 | TRBJ2-1 | TRBV11-3 | TGTGCCAGCAGCTTAATTATCCGGGGACAGATGAACAATGAGCAGTTCTTC | CASSLIIRGQMNNEQFF
NA | NA | TRBJ2-4 | TRBV27 | TGTGCCAGCAGTTTGGGAGTGGGGTCAAGCATTCAGTACTTC | CASSLGVGSSIQYF
NA | TRBD2 | TRBJ2-1 | TRBV10-3 | TGTGCCATCAGTGCTCGTTCGGGTAGCGTGGGGGGGGATGAGCAGTTCTTC | CAISARSGSVGGDEQFF
NA | NA | TRBJ1-3 | TRBV6-6 | TGTGCCAGCAGATCTCCTTCTGGAAACACCATATATTTT | CASRSPSGNTIYF
NA | NA | TRBJ1-2 | TRBV5-4 | TGTGCCAGCAACCTCCGGGGGACGGATGGCTACACCTTC | CASNLRGTDGYTF
NA | NA | TRBJ2-3 | TRBV7-9 | TGTGCCAGCAGCCCAATACAGACGAGTGCAGATACGCAGTATTTT | CASSPIQTSADTQYF
few | NA | TRBJ1-6 | TRBV19 | TGTGCCAGTAGTACGGACAGTAATTCACCCCTCCACTTT | CASSTDSNSPLHF
NA | TRBD2 | TRBJ2-2 | TRBV6-5 | TGTGCCAGCAGTTGGGGGGGGATGAACACCGGGGAGCTGTTTTTT | CASSWGGMNTGELFF
NA | NA | TRBJ1-6 | TRBV7-2 | TGTGCCAGCAGTACGACAGCCTCCCTGAATTCACCCCTCCACTTT | CASSTTASLNSPLHF
NA | TRBD1 | TRBJ1-4 | TRBV5-8 | TGTGCCAGCAGCATTGGACAGGGGACTAATGAAAAACTGTTTTTT | CASSIGQGTNEKLFF
NA | TRBD1 | TRBJ2-1 | TRBV6-2/TRBV6-3 | TGTGCCAGCAGCTGGACAGGTTTTTCGTTCTTC | CASSWTGFSFF
NA | TRBD1 | TRBJ2-3 | TRBV18 | TGTGCCAGCTCATTACAGGGGAGCACAGATACGCAGTATTTT | CASSLQGSTDTQYF
NA | TRBD1 | TRBJ2-1 | TRBV28 | TGTGCCAGCAGCGTACAGGGGGAGGCGAGTGAGCAGTTCTTC | CASSVQGEASEQFF
NA | NA | TRBJ1-4 | TRBV5-6 | TGTGCCAGCAGCTTCAGCGGGCTTAAAGAAAAACTGTTTTTT | CASSFSGLKEKLFF
NA | NA | TRBJ2-6 | TRBV5-1 | TGCGCCAGCAGCCGCGGCGGGGAACTACCTACTGGGGCCAACGTCCTGACTTTC | CASSRGGELPTGANVLTF
NA | NA | TRBJ1-5 | TRBV2 | TGTGCCAGCAGTGATCTGGGGCAGAGCAATCAGCCCCAGCATTTT | CASSDLGQSNQPQHF
NA | NA | TRBJ1-3 | TRBV7-9 | TGTGCCAGCAGCTTAGCTGTGAGCTCTGGAAACACCATATATTTT | CASSLAVSSGNTIYF
once | TRBD2 | TRBJ2-2 | TRBV9 | TGTGCCAGCAGCGTTCTAGCGGGAGGGCCATCGAACACCGGGGAGCTGTTTTTT | CASSVLAGGPSNTGELFF
NA | NA | TRBJ1-4 | TRBV5-6 | TGTGCCAGCAGCTTATGGGGGCCTACTAATGAAAAACTGTTTTTT | CASSLWGPTNEKLFF
NA | TRBD1 | TRBJ1-6 | TRBV28 | TGTGCCAGCAGTTCTGCAGAGGGACAGTCTAATTCACCCCTCCACTTT | CASSSAEGQSNSPLHF
NA | TRBD1 | TRBJ2-1 | TRBV25-1 | TGTGCCAGCAGTGAATGGGGACAGGGTCTTGAGCAGTTCTTC | CASSEWGQGLEQFF
NA | TRBD2 | TRBJ2-1 | TRBV7-9 | TGTGCCAGCAGCCGCGGCTCTAGCGGGACCCCACGTGAGCAGTTCTTC | CASSRGSSGTPREQFF
NA | TRBD2 | TRBJ2-5 | TRBV11-2 | TGTGCCAGCAGCTTTAGACTAGCGGGGGGACAAGAGACCCAGTACTTC | CASSFRLAGGQETQYF
NA | NA | TRBJ1-1 | TRBV30 | TGTGCCTGGAGTAGAGGCAGGGTGAACACTGAAGCTTTCTTT | CAWSRGRVNTEAFF
NA | NA | TRBJ2-2 | TRBV5-1 | TGCGCCAGCAGCCTTACTCCGGCGGAGGTCCCCGGGGAGCTGTTTTTT | CASSLTPAEVPGELFF
NA | TRBD1 | TRBJ2-7 | TRBV28 | TGTGCCAGCAGTCCTTCGGGACAGGGGATAGTCGAGCAGTACTTC | CASSPSGQGIVEQYF
NA | TRBD1 | TRBJ2-1 | TRBV2 | TGTGCCAGCAAACTGACAGGGGTTGTTAATGAGCAGTTCTTC | CASKLTGVVNEQFF
NA | TRBD2 | TRBJ2-7 | TRBV14 | TGTGCCAGCAGCCTCCATAAAGGTATGAAGCGGGATGCCTACGAGCAGTACTTC | CASSLHKGMKRDAYEQYF
NA | TRBD2 | TRBJ2-7 | TRBV5-1 | TGCGCCAGCAGCACAGCGGGATCACCCTACGAGCAGTACTTC | CASSTAGSPYEQYF
NA | TRBD2 | TRBJ2-1 | TRBV18 | TGTGCCAGCTCGCCCCCTGGACTAGCGGGAGCAAGCTCCTACAATGAGCAGTTCTTC | CASSPPGLAGASSYNEQFF
NA | NA | TRBJ2-3 | TRBV5-1 | TGCGCCAGCAGCCCCGGGTACCCTAGCACAGATACGCAGTATTTT | CASSPGYPSTDTQYF
once | NA | TRBJ2-3 | TRBV25-1 | TGTGCCAGCAGTGGATGGGGGGGCGTCGGCACAGATACGCAGTATTTT | CASSGWGGVGTDTQYF
NA | NA | TRBJ2-1 | TRBV12-3/TRBV12-4 | TGTGCCAGCAGTTCCGTCGATGAGCAGTTCTTC | CASSSVDEQFF
NA | TRBD1 | TRBJ1-1 | TRBV29-1 | TGCAGCGCCTCGGAGGGGGCGAGGGACACTGAAGCTTTCTTT | CSASEGARDTEAFF
few | TRBD1 | TRBJ1-1 | TRBV10-3 | TGTGCCATCAGAACAGGGGGTAACACTGAAGCTTTCTTT | CAIRTGGNTEAFF
NA | NA | TRBJ1-2 | TRBV6-1 | TGTGCCAGCAGTGAAGAACCAGGAACTAACTATGGCTACACCTTC | CASSEEPGTNYGYTF
NA | TRBD2 | TRBJ2-1 | TRBV7-8 | TGTGCCAGCAGCTCGAGGGGGACTAGCGGACTTTCGTACAATGAGCAGTTCTTC | CASSSRGTSGLSYNEQFF
NA | NA | TRBJ2-6 | TRBV27 | TGTGCCAGCACTTGGCAGGGGCGCACAGGAACACCTTATCCCTCTGGGGCCAACGTCCTGACTTTC | CASTWQGRTGTPYPSGANVLTF